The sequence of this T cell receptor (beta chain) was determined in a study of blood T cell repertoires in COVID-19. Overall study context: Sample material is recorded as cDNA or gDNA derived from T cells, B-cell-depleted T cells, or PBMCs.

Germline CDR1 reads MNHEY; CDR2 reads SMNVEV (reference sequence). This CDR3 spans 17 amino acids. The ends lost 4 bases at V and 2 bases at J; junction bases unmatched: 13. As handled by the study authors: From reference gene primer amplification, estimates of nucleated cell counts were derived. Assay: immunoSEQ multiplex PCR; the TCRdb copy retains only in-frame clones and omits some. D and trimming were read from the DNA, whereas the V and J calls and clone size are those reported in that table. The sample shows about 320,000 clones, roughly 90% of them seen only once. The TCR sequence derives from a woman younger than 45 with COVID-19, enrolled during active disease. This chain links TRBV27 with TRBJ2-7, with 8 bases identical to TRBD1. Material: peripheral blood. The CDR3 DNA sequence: TGTGCCAGCAGTTCTAAGGTCTTCACAGGGGGAGCCTACGAGCAGTACTTC. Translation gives CASSSKVFTGGAYEQYF.